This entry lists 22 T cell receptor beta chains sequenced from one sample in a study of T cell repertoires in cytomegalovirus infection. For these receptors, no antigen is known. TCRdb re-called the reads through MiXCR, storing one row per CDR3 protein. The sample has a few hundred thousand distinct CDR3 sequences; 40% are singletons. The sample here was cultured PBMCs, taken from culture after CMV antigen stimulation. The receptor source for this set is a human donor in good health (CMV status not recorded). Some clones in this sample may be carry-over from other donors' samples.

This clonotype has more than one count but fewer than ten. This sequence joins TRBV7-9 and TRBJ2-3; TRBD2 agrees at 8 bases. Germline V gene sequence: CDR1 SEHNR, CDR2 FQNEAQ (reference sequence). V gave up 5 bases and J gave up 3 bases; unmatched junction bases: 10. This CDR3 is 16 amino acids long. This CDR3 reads CASSPMSGSETDTQYF. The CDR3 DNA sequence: TGTGCCAGCAGCCCTATGAGCGGGAGTGAGACAGATACGCAGTATTTT.

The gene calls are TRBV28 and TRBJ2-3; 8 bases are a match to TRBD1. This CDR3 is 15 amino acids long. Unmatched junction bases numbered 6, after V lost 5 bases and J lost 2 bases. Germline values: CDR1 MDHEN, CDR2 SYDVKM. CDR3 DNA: TGTGCCAGCAGTCACCACAGGGGGAACACAGATACGCAGTATTTT. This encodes CASSHHRGNTDTQYF.

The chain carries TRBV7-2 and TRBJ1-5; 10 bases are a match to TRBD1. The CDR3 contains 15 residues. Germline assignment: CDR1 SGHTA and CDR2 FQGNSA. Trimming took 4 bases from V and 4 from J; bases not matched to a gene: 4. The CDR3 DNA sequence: TGTGCCAGCAGCTCAAGGACAGGGGGAAATCAGCCCCAGCATTTT. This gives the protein CASSSRTGGNQPQHF.

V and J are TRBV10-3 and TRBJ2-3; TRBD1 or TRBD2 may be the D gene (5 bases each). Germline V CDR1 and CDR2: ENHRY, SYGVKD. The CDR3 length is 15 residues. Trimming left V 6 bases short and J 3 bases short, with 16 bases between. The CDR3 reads CAIRPGPSGTDTQYF. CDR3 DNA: TGTGCCATCAGACCGGGGCCATCGGGGACAGATACGCAGTATTTT.

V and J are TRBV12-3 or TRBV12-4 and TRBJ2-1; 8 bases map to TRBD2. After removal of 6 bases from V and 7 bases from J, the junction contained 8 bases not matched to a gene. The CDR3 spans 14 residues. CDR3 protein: CASRPGTRGNEQFF. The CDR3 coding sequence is TGTGCCAGCAGGCCCGGGACTAGAGGTAATGAGCAGTTCTTC.

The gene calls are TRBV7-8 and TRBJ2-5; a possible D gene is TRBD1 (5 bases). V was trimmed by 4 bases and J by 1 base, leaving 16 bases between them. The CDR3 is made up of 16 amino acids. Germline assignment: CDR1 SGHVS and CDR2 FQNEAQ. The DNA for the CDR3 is TGTGCCAGCAGCTCTCCCTTGGGGCGGTCCCAAGAGACCCAGTACTTC. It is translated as CASSSPLGRSQETQYF.

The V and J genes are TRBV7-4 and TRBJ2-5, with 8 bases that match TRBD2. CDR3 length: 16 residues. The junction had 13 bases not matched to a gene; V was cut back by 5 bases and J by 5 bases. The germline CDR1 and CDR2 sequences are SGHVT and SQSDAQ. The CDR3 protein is CASSIGPTSVAETQYF. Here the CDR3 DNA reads TGTGCCAGCAGCATTGGTCCGACTAGCGTCGCGGAGACCCAGTACTTC.

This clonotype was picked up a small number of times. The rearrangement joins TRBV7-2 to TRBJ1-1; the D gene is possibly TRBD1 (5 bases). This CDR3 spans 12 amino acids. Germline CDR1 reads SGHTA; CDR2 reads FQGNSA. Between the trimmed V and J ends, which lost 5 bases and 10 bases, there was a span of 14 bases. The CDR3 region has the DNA TGTGCCAGCAGCCTGGGACGGTCCGTAGCTTTCTTT. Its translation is CASSLGRSVAFF.

The DNA of the CDR3 is TGTGCCAGCAGGGCGGGACTCATGAACACTGAAGCTTTCTTT. It specifies CASRAGLMNTEAFF. The V and J genes are TRBV6-1 and TRBJ1-1; TRBD1 might be the D (5 bases). V was clipped by 6 bases and J by 0 bases, with 11 bases between them. CDR1 and CDR2 (germline): MNHNS, SASEGT. The CDR3 totals 14 residues.

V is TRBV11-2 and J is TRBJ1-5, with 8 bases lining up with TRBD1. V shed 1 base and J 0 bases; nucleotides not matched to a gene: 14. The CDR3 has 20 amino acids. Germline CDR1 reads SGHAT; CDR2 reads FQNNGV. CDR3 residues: CASSLAGRDRRPYSNQPQHF. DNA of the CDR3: TGTGCCAGCAGCTTAGCCGGCCGGGACAGGAGACCCTATAGCAATCAGCCCCAGCATTTT.

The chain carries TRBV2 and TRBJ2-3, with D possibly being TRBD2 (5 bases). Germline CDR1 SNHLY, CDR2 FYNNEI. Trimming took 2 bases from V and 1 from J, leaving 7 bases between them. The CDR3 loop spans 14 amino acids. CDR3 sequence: CASSEWRGTDTQYF. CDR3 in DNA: TGTGCCAGCAGTGAATGGCGGGGCACAGATACGCAGTATTTT. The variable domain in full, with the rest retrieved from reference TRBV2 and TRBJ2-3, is EPEVTQTPSHQVTQMGQEVILRCVPISNHLYFYWYRQILGQKVEFLVSFYNNEISEKSEIFDDQFSVERPDGSNFTLKIRSTKLEDSAMYFCASSEWRGTDTQYFGPGTRLTVL.

The CDR3 DNA sequence: TGCGCCAGCAGCACCGGACAGGCAACCTATGGCTACACCTTC. Its protein is CASSTGQATYGYTF. The chain has TRBV5-1 and TRBJ1-2; 7 bases align to TRBD1. V was pared by 4 bases and J by 4 bases, with 7 bases of the junction left unmatched. The CDR3 sequence is 14 residues long. Germline assignment: CDR1 SGHRS and CDR2 YFSETQ.

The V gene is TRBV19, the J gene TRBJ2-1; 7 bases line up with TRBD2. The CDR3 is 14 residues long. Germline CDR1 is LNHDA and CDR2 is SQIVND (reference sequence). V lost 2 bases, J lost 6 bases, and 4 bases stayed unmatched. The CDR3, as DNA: TGTGCCAGTAGTATATCCGGGACTACCAATGAGCAGTTCTTC. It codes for CASSISGTTNEQFF.

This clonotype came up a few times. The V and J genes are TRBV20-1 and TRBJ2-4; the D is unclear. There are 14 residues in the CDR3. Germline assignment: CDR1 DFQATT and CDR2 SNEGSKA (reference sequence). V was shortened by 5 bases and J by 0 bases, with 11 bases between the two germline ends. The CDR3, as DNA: TGCAGTGCTCCTACCGAATTAGCCAAAAACATTCAGTACTTC. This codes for CSAPTELAKNIQYF.

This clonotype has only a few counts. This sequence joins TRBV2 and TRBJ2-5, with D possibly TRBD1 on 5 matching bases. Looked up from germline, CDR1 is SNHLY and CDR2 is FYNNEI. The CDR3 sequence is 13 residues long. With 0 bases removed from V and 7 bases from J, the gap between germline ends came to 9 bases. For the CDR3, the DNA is TGTGCCAGCAGTGAAGCGCTTCAGGGGACCCAGTACTTC. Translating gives CASSEALQGTQYF.

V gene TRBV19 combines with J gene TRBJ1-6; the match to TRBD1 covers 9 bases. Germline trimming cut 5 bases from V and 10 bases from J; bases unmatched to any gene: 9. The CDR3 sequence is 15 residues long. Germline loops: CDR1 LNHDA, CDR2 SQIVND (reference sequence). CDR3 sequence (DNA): TGTGCCAGTAGTCCCCGGACAGGGGCGAACTCACCCCTCCACTTT. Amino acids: CASSPRTGANSPLHF. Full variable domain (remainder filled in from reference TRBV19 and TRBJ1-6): DGGITQSPKYLFRKEGQNVTLSCEQNLNHDAMYWYRQDPGQGLRLIYYSQIVNDFQKGDIAEGYSVSREKKESFPLTVTSAQKNPTAFYLCASSPRTGANSPLHFGNGTRLTVT.

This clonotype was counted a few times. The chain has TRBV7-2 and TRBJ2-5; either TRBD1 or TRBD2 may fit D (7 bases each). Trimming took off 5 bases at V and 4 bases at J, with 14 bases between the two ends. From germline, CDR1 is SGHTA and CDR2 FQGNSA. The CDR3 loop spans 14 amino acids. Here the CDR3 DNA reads TGTGCCAGCAGCAAGGGGGCTAGCGGAGAGACCCAGTACTTC. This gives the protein CASSKGASGETQYF.

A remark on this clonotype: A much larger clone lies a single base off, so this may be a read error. Here the CDR3 reads CASSLASTGIYTDTQYF. The DNA for the CDR3 is TGTGCCAGCAGCTTAGCGTCGACCGGAATCTACACAGATACGCAGTATTTT. The rearrangement links TRBV7-2 to TRBJ2-3; the D is unclear. Trimming removed 0 bases from V and 2 bases from J, with 15 bases in between. This CDR3 comprises 17 residues. From germline, CDR1 is SGHTA and CDR2 FQGNSA.

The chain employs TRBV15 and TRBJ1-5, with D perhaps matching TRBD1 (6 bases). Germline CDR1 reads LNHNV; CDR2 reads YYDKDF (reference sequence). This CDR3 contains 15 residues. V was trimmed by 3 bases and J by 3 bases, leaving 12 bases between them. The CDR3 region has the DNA TGTGCCACCAGCAGTGAGGGGGGTTTCAATCAGCCCCAGCATTTT. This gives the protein CATSSEGGFNQPQHF.

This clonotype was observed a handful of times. The chain's CDR3 is CASSLVAGVTNTQYF. Written as DNA, the CDR3 is TGTGCCAGCAGCTTAGTAGCGGGAGTAACAAATACGCAGTATTTT. The chain combines TRBV7-2 with TRBJ2-3, with 9 positions matching TRBD2. The CDR3 has 15 residues. Germline loops: CDR1 SGHTA, CDR2 FQGNSA. The V segment lost 1 base and the J segment 7 bases; nucleotides outside the gene matches: 6.

The CDR3, as DNA: TGTGCCAGCAGTTACTTACAGAGATCCTACAATGAGCAGTTCTTC. It is translated as CASSYLQRSYNEQFF. This sequence joins TRBV6-6 and TRBJ2-1, with D unresolved. CDR1 and CDR2 from the germline V gene are MNHNY and SVGAGI (reference sequence). The CDR3 consists of 15 residues. Trimming removed 1 base at V and 1 base at J, with 8 bases between.

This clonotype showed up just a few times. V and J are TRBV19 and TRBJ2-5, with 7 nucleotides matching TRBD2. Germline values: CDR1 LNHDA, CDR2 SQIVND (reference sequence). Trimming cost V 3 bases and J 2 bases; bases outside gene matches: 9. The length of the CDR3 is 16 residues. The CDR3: CASSIGLAGVQETQYF. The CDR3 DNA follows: TGTGCCAGTAGTATTGGCCTGGCGGGGGTACAAGAGACCCAGTACTTC.